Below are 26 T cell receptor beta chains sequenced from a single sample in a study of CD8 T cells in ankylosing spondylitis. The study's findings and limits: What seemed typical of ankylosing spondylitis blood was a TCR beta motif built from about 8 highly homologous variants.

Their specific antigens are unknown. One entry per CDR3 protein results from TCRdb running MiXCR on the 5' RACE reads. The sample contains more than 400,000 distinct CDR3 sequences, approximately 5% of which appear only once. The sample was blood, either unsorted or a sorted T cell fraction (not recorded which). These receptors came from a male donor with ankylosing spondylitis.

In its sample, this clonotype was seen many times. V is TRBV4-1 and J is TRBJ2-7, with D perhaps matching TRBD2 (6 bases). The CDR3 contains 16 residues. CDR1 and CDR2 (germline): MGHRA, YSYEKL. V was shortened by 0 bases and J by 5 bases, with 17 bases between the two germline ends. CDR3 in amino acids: CASSQDRLEGSDEQYF. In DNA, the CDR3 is TGCGCCAGCAGCCAAGATAGATTGGAGGGTTCCGACGAGCAGTACTTC.

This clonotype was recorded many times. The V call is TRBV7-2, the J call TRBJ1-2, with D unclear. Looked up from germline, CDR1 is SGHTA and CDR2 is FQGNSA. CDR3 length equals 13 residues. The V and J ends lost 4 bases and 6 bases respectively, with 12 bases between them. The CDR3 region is CASSSFARHGYTF. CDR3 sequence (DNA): TGTGCCAGCAGCTCCTTTGCCAGGCATGGCTACACCTTC.

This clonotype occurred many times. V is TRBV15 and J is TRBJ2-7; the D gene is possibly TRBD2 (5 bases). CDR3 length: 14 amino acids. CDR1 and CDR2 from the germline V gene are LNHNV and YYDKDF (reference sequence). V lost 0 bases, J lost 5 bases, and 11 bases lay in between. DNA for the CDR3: TGTGCCACCAGCAGAGATTATTCGGGGAACGAGCAGTACTTC. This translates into CATSRDYSGNEQYF.

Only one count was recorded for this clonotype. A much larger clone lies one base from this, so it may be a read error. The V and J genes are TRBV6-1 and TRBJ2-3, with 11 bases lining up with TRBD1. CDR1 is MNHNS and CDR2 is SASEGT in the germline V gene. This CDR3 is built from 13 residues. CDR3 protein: CASRGQGADTQNF. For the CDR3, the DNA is TGTGCCAGCAGAGGACAGGGGGCAGATACGCAGAATTTT.

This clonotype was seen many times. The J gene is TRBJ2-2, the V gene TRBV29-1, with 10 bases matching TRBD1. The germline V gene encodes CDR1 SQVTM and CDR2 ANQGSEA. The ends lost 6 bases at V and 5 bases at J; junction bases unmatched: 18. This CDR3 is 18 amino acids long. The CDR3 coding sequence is TGCAGCGTAGTCCCCACAAAGCCGGGACAGGGGCGGACCGGGGAGCTGTTTTTT. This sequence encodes CSVVPTKPGQGRTGELFF.

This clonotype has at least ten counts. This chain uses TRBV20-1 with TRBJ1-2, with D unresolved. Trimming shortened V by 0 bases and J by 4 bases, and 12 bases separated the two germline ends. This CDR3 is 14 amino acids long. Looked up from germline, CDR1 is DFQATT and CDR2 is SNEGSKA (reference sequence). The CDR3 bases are TGCAGTGCTAGAGATCAAAGAAGAATCTATGGCTACACCTTC. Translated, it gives CSARDQRRIYGYTF.

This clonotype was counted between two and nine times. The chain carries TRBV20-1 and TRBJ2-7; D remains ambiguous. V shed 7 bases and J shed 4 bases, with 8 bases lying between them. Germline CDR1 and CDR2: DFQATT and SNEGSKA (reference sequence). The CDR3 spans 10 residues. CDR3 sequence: CSGGRYEQYF. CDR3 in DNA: TGCAGTGGAGGACGGTACGAGCAGTACTTC.

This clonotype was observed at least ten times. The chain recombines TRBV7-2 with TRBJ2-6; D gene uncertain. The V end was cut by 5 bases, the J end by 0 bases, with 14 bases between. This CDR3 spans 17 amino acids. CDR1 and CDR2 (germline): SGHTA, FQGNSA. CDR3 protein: CASSVRPRNSGANVLTF. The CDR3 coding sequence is TGTGCCAGCAGCGTGCGCCCAAGAAACTCTGGGGCCAACGTCCTGACTTTC.

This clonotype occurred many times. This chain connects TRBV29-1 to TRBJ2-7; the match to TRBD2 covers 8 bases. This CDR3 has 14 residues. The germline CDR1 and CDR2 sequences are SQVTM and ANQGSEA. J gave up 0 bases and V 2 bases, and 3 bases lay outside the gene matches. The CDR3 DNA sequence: TGCAGCGTTGAAAGGCGGGGGGACTCCTACGAGCAGTACTTC. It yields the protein CSVERRGDSYEQYF.

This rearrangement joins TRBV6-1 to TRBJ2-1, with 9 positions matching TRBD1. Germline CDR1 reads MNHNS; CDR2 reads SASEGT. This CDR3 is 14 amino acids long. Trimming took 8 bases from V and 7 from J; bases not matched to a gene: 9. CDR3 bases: TGTGCCAGCGCAACCACAGGGGGCTCAAATGAGCAGTTCTTC. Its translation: CASATTGGSNEQFF.

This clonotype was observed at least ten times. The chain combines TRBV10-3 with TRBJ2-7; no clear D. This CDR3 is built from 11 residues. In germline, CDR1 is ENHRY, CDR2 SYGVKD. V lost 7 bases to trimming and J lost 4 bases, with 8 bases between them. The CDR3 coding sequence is TGTGCCATCAAGCTCGGGTACGAGCAGTACTTC. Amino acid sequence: CAIKLGYEQYF.

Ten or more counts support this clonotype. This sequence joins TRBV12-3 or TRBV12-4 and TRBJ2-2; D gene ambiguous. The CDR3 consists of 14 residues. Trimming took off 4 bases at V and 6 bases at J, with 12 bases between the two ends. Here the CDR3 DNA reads TGTGCCAGCAGTTCAGGTGACGAGGCCGGGGAGCTGTTTTTT. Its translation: CASSSGDEAGELFF.

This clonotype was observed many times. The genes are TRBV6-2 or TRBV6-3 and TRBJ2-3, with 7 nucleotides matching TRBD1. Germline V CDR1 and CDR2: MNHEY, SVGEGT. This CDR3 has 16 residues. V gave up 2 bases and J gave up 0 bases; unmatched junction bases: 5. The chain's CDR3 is CASSYLRDSSTDTQYF. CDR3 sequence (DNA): TGTGCCAGCAGTTACCTACGGGACAGTAGCACAGATACGCAGTATTTT.

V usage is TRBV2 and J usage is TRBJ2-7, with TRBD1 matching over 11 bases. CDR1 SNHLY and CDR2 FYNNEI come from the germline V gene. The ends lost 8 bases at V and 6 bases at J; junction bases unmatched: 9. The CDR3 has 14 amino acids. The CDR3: CASWGQGVVGEQYF. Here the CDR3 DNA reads TGTGCCAGCTGGGGACAGGGGGTAGTCGGCGAGCAGTACTTC.

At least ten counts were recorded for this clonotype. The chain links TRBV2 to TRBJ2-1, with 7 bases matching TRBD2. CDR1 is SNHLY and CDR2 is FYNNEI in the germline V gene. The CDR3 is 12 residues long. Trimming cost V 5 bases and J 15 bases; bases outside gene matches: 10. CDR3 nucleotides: TGTGCCAGCAGTTCCGAGGGAAGCGGGGTGTTCTTC. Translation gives CASSSEGSGVFF. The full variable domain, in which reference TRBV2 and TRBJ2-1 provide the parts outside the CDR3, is EPEVTQTPSHQVTQMGQEVILRCVPISNHLYFYWYRQILGQKVEFLVSFYNNEISEKSEIFDDQFSVERPDGSNFTLKIRSTKLEDSAMYFCASSSEGSGVFFGPGTRLTVL.

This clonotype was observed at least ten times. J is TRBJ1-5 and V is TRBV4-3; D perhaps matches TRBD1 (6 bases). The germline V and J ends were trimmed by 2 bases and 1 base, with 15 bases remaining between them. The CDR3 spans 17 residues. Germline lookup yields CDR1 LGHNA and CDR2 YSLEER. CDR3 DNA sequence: TGCGCCAGCAGCCAACGGGCAGGGGTCCAAAGCAATCAGCCCCAGCATTTT. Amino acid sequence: CASSQRAGVQSNQPQHF.

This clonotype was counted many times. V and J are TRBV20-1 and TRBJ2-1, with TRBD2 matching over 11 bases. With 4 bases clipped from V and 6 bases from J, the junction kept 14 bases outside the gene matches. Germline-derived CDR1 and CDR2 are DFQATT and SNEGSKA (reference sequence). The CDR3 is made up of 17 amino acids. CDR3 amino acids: CSATRTGTSGLGNEQFF. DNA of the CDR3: TGCAGTGCTACCCGAACCGGGACTAGCGGCTTGGGCAATGAGCAGTTCTTC.

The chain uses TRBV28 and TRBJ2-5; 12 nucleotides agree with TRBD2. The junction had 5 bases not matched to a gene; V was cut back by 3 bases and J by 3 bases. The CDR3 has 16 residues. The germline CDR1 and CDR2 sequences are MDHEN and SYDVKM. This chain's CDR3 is CASSFSLAGGKETQYF. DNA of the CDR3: TGTGCCAGCAGTTTTTCCCTAGCGGGGGGGAAAGAGACCCAGTACTTC.

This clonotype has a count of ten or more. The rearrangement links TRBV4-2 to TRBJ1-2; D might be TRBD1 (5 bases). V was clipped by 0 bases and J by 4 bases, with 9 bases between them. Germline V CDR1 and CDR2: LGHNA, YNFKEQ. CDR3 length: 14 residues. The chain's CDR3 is CASSQERGVYGYTF. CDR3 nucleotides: TGTGCCAGCAGCCAAGAAAGAGGGGTCTATGGCTACACCTTC.

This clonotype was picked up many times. The CDR3 nucleotides are TGCAGCGTTGAAAGTCTGCTAGCCAAAAACATTCAGTACTTC. This codes for CSVESLLAKNIQYF. The V call is TRBV29-1, the J call TRBJ2-4, with D unclear. This CDR3 contains 14 residues. The V end was cut by 2 bases, the J end by 0 bases, with 8 bases between. The V gene's germline CDR1 is SQVTM and CDR2 ANQGSEA.

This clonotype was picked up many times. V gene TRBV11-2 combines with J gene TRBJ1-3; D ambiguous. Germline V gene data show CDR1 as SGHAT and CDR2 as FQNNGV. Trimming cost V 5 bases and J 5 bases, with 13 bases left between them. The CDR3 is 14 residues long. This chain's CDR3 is CASSAIQRRNTIYF. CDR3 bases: TGTGCCAGCAGCGCCATACAGAGAAGAAACACCATATATTTT.

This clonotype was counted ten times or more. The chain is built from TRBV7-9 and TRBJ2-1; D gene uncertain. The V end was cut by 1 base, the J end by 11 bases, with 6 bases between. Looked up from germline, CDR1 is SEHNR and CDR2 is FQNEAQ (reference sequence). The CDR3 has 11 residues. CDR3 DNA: TGTGCCAGCAGCTTAGAGTCAAAGCAGTTCTTC. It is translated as CASSLESKQFF.

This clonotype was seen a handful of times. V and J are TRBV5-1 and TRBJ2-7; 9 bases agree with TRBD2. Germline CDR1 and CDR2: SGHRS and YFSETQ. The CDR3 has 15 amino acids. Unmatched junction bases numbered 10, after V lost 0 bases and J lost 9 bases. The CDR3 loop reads CASSLGGSGSLGQYF. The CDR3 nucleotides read TGCGCCAGCAGCTTGGGAGGTAGCGGGAGTTTGGGGCAGTACTTC.

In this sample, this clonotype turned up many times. The CDR3 reads CSVGTGNGYEQYF. CDR3 bases: TGCAGCGTTGGTACTGGGAACGGGTACGAGCAGTACTTC. The chain carries TRBV29-1 and TRBJ2-7; D is ambiguous. The CDR3 is made up of 13 amino acids. Trimming cost V 4 bases and J 4 bases, with 14 bases left between them. In germline, CDR1 is SQVTM, CDR2 ANQGSEA.

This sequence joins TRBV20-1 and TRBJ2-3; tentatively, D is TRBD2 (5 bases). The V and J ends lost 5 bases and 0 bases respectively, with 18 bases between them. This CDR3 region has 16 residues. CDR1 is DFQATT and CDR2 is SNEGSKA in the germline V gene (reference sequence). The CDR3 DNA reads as TGCAGTGCTCTAGCCCCCGCCACGGTCAGCACAGATACGCAGTATTTT. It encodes CSALAPATVSTDTQYF.

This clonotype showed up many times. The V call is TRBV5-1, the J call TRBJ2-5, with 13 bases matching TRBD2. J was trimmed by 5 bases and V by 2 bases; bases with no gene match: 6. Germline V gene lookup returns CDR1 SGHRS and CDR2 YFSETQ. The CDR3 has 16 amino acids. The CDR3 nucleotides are TGCGCCAGCAGCTTCACTAGCGGGAGGGGAGAGGAGACCCAGTACTTC. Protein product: CASSFTSGRGEETQYF.